This TCR beta chain was retrieved from a study of blood T cells in healthy people across ages. Whole-study results and caveats: A strong correlation was seen between TCR beta diversity and naive T cell percentage. Diversity estimated from one million T cells was considered an underestimate.

Primed by a sample-barcoded 5' primer and a J-beta primer mix, a second PCR proceeded for about 6 to 12 cycles. Tags on each cDNA molecule came from a template-switch adaptor with 12 random nucleotides. Each CDR3 protein gets one entry after TCRdb re-called the 5' RACE reads with MiXCR. The sample includes 910,000 or so distinct CDR3 sequences, just over 50% of them seen just once. V trimming: 2 bases; J trimming: 7 bases; junction bases outside the gene matches: 3. The CDR3 is made up of 13 amino acids. Germline-derived CDR1 and CDR2 are LGHDT and YNNKEL (reference sequence). Worth noting for this clonotype: No antigen is known for it.

The clonotype comes from a woman aged 55-69 years in good health. Sequencing was done on a sample of blood. V gene TRBV3-1 combines with J gene TRBJ2-5; 8 nucleotides match TRBD1. DNA of the CDR3: TGTGCCAGCAGCCAACGGACAGGGAGGACCCAGTACTTC. Its protein product is CASSQRTGRTQYF.